This note documents a single TCR beta chain sequence. iRepertoire HTBI primers and Arm-PCR of CDR3 regions built TCR beta libraries. MiXCR, run by TCRdb on the multiplex PCR reads, gives a single entry per CDR3 protein. Of some 300,000 distinct CDR3 sequences in the sample, approximately 20% were seen once. The record originates from a study of regulatory T cells in long-lasting Graves disease. Time point denoted: persistent/refractory GD, antithyroid drugs over 5 years with positive TRAb. The authors made the TCR library using RNA they extracted from PBMCs. The V end lost 0 bases, the J end lost 0 bases, and 9 bases lay between the germline ends. The CDR3 covers 16 residues. Germline lookup yields CDR1 SGHTA and CDR2 FQGNSA.

This material consisted of peripheral blood mononuclear cells (PBMCs), taken when the disease was refractory, from a patient treated with antithyroid drugs. The source is a female donor with Graves disease. The V gene is TRBV7-2, the J gene TRBJ2-4; tentatively, D is TRBD2 (6 bases). The CDR3 protein is CASSLAGGSAKNIQYF. The DNA for the CDR3 is TGTGCCAGCAGCTTAGCCGGGGGTTCAGCCAAAAACATTCAGTACTTC.